This TCR beta chain was captured in a study of T cells in Graves' hyperthyroidism and ophthalmopathy. General observations from the study: Classification by a 13 V-J model distinguished ophthalmopathy from stable hyperthyroidism.

Patients aged 18 to 65 with hyperthyroidism were newly diagnosed, with duration under 2 months. Uncontrolled infection, other autoimmune disease, pregnancy or lactation excluded patients. CDR3 length: 16 amino acids. Germline V CDR1 and CDR2: LGHDT, YNNKEL (reference sequence). Trimming cost V 6 bases and J 4 bases, with 19 bases left between them. Amplification of TCR beta CDR3 regions used RNA as the template. A set of HTBI primers served as the primers for a first-round RT-PCR of the TCR CDR3. TCRdb reanalysed the multiplex PCR reads using MiXCR and keeps one entry per CDR3 protein. The sample carries a few hundred thousand distinct CDR3 sequences, about an eighth recorded once. This clonotype appeared many times. The antigen is not known.

The V gene is TRBV3-1, the J gene TRBJ2-1; no definite D call. The clonotype comes from a woman in her late teens or twenties with Graves' hyperthyroidism. Specimen: blood. The CDR3 DNA reads as TGTGCCAGCAGACCCGAGAAGGGTGATCATTACAATGAGCAGTTCTTC. It is translated as CASRPEKGDHYNEQFF.